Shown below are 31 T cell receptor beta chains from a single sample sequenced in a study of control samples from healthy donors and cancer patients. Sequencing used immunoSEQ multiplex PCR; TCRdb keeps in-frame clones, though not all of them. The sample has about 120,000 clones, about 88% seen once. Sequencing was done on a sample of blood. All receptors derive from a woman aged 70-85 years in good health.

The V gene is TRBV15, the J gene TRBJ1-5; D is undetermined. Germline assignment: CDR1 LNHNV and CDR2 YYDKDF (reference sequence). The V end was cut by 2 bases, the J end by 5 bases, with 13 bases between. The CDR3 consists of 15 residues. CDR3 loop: CATSRPLGRHQPQHF. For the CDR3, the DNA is TGTGCCACCAGCAGACCCTTAGGGAGACATCAGCCCCAGCATTTT.

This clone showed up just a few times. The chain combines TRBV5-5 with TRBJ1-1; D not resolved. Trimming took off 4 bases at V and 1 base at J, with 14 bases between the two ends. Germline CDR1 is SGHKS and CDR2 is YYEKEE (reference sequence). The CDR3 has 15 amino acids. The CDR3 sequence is CASSRDPRENTEAFF. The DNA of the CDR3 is TGTGCCAGCAGCCGTGATCCACGGGAGAACACTGAAGCTTTCTTT.

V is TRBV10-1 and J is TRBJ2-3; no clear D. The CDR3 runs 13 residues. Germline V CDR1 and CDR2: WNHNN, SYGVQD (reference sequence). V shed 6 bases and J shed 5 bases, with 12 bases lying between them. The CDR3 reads CASRGRARDTQYF. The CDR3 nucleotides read TGCGCCAGCAGGGGTCGCGCCAGAGATACGCAGTATTTT.

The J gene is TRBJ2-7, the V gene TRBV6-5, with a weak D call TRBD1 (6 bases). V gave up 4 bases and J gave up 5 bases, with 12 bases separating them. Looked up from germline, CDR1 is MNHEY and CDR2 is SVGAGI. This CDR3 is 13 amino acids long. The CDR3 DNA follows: TGTGCCAGCAGTTTACAGGGTAGGGACGAGCAGTACTTC. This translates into CASSLQGRDEQYF.

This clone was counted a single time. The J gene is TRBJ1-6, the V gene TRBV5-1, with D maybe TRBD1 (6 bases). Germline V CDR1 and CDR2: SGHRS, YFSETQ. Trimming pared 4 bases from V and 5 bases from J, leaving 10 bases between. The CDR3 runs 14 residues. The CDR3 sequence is CASSGGADNSPLHF. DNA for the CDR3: TGCGCCAGCAGCGGGGGGGCCGATAATTCACCCCTCCACTTT. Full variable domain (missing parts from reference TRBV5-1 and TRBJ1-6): KAGVTQTPRYLIKTRGQQVTLSCSPISGHRSVSWYQQTPGQGLQFLFEYFSETQRNKGNFPGRFSGRQFSNSRSEMNVSTLELGDSALYLCASSGGADNSPLHFGNGTRLTVT.

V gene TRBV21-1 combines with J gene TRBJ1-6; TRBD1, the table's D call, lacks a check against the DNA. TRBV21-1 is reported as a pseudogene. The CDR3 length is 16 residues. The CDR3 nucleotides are TGTGCCAGCAGCAAGTTTAGACAGGGGGCAAAGTCACCCCTCCACTTT. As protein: CASSKFRQGAKSPLHF.

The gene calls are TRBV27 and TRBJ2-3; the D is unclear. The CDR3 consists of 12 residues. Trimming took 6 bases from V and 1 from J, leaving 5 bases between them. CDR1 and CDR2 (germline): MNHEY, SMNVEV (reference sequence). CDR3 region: CASRERTDTQYF. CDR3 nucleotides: TGTGCCAGCAGAGAGCGCACAGATACGCAGTATTTT.

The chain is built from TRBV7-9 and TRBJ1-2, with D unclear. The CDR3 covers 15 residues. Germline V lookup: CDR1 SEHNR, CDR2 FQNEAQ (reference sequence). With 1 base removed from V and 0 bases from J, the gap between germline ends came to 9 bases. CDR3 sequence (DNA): TGTGCCAGCAGCTTAGAAGCCGTAGCTAACTATGGCTACACCTTC. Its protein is CASSLEAVANYGYTF.

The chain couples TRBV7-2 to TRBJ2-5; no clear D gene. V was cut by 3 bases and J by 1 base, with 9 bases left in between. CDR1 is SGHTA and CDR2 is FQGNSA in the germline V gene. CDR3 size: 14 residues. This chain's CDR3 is CASSFKPIQETQYF. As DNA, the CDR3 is TGTGCCAGCAGCTTCAAACCGATCCAAGAGACCCAGTACTTC.

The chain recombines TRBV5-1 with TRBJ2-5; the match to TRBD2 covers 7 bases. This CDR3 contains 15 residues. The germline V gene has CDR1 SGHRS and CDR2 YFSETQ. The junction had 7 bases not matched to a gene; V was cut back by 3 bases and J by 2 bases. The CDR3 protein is CASSSWGGSQETQYF. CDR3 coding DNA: TGCGCCAGCAGCTCCTGGGGGGGTTCACAAGAGACCCAGTACTTC. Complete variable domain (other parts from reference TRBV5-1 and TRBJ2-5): KAGVTQTPRYLIKTRGQQVTLSCSPISGHRSVSWYQQTPGQGLQFLFEYFSETQRNKGNFPGRFSGRQFSNSRSEMNVSTLELGDSALYLCASSSWGGSQETQYFGPGTRLLVL.

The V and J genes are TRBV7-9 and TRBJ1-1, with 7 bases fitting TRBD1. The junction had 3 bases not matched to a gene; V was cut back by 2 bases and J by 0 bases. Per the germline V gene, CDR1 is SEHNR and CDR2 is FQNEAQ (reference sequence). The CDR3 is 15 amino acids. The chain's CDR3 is CASSLIQGVNTEAFF. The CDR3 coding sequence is TGTGCCAGCAGCTTAATTCAGGGGGTGAACACTGAAGCTTTCTTT.

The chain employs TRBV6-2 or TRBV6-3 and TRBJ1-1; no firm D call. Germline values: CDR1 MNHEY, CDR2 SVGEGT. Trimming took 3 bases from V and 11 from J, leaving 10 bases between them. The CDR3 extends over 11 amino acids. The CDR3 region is CASSYRSGAFF. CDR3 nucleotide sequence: TGTGCCAGCAGTTATAGGAGTGGGGCTTTCTTT.

The CDR3 region is CASSHVLDTQYF. CDR3 nucleotide sequence: TGCGCCAGCAGCCACGTCTTAGATACGCAGTATTTT. V and J are TRBV4-1 and TRBJ2-3; D not resolved. The germline V gene encodes CDR1 MGHRA and CDR2 YSYEKL. This CDR3 is 12 amino acids long. V was cut by 3 bases and J by 5 bases, with 6 bases left in between.

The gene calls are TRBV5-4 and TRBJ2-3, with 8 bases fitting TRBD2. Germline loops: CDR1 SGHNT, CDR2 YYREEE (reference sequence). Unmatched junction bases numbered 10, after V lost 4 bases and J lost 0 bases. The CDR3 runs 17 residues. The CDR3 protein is CASSPTGRGASTDTQYF. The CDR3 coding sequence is TGTGCCAGCAGCCCTACTGGGCGGGGGGCGAGCACAGATACGCAGTATTTT.

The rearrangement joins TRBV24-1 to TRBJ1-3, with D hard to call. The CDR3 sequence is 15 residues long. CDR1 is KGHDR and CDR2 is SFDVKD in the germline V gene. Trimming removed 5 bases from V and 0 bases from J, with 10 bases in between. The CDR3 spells CATSAKKGSGNTIYF. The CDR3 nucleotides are TGTGCCACCAGTGCGAAAAAGGGCTCTGGAAACACCATATATTTT.

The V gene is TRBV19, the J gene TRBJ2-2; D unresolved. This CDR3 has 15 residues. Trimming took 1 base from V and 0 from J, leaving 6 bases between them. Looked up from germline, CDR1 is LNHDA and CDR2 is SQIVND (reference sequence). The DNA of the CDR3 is TGTGCCAGTAGTATAGGGATAGCGAACACCGGGGAGCTGTTTTTT. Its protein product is CASSIGIANTGELFF.

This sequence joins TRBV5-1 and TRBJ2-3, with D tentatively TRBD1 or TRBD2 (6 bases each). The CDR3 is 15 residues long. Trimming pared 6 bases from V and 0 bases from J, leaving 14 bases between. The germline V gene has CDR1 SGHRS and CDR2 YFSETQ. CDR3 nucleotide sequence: TGCGCCAGCACCTTACGGGGGCTCAGCACAGATACGCAGTATTTT. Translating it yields CASTLRGLSTDTQYF.

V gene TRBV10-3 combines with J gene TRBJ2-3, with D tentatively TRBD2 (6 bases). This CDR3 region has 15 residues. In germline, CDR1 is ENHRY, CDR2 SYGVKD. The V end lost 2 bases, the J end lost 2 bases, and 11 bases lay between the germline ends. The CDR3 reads CAISEPSGLTDTQYF. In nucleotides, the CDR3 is TGTGCCATCAGTGAGCCCTCGGGACTCACAGATACGCAGTATTTT.

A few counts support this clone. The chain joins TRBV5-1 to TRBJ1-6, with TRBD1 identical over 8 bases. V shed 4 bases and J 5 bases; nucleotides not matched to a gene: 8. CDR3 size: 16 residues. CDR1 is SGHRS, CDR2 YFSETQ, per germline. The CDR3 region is CASSPDRVRHNSPLHF. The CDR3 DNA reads TGCGCCAGCAGCCCGGACAGGGTGAGGCATAATTCACCCCTCCACTTT.

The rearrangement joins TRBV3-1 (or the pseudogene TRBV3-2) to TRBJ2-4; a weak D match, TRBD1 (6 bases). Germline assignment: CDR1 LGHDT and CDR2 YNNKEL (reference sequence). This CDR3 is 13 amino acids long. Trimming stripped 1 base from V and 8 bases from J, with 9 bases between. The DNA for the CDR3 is TGTGCCAGCAGCCAAGGAGGGGGAGACATTCAGTACTTC. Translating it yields CASSQGGGDIQYF.

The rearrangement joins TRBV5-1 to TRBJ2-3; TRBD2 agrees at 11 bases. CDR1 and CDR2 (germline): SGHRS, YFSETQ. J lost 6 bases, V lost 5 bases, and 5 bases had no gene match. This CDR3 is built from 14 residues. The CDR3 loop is CASSSGGAYDTQYF. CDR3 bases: TGCGCCAGCAGTAGCGGGGGGGCATACGATACGCAGTATTTT. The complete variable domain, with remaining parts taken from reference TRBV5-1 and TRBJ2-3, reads KAGVTQTPRYLIKTRGQQVTLSCSPISGHRSVSWYQQTPGQGLQFLFEYFSETQRNKGNFPGRFSGRQFSNSRSEMNVSTLELGDSALYLCASSSGGAYDTQYFGPGTRLTVL.

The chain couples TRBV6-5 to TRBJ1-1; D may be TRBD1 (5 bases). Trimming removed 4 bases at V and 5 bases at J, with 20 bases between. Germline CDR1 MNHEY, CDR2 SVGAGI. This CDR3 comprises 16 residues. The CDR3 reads CASSSRVGRRGTEAFF. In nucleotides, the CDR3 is TGTGCCAGCAGTTCCAGGGTGGGAAGGCGAGGGACTGAAGCTTTCTTT.

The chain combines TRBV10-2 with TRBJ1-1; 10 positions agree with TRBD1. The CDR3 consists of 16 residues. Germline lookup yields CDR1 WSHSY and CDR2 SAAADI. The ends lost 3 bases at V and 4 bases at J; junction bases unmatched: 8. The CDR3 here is CASSDQTGGFFTEAFF. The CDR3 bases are TGCGCCAGCAGTGACCAGACAGGGGGCTTTTTCACTGAAGCTTTCTTT.

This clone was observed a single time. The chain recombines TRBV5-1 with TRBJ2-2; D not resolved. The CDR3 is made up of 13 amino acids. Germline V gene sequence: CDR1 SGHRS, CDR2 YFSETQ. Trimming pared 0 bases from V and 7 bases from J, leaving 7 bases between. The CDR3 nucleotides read TGCGCCAGCAGCTTGGCTGGTCTCGGGGAGCTGTTTTTT. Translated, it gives CASSLAGLGELFF. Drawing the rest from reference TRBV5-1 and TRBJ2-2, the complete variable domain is KAGVTQTPRYLIKTRGQQVTLSCSPISGHRSVSWYQQTPGQGLQFLFEYFSETQRNKGNFPGRFSGRQFSNSRSEMNVSTLELGDSALYLCASSLAGLGELFFGEGSRLTVL.

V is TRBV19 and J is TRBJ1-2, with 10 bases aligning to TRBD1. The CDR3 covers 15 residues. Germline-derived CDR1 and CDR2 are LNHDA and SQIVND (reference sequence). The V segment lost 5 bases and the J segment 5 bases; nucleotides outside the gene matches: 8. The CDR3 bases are TGTGCCAGTAGTCTTACCCGGACAGGGGGTTATGGCTACACCTTC. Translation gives CASSLTRTGGYGYTF.

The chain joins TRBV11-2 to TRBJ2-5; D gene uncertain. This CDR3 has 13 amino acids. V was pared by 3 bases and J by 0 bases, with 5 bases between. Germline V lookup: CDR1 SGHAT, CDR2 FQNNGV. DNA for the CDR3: TGTGCCAGCAGCTTTGCCCACCAAGAGACCCAGTACTTC. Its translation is CASSFAHQETQYF.

The CDR3 sequence: CASSQALGRTGDPYGYTF. The CDR3, as DNA: TGTGCCAGCAGCCAAGCTTTGGGGAGGACAGGGGATCCCTATGGCTACACCTTC. The chain combines TRBV7-8 with TRBJ1-2, with 9 bases aligning to TRBD1. The ends lost 5 bases at V and 4 bases at J; junction bases unmatched: 17. The CDR3 covers 18 residues. Germline V CDR1 and CDR2: SGHVS, FQNEAQ.

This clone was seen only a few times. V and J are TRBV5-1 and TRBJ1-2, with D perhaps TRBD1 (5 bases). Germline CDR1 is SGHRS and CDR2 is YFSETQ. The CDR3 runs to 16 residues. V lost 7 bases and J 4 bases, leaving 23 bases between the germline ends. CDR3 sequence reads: CASAPHSLQDRYGYTF. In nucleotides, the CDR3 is TGCGCCAGCGCACCCCACTCCTTACAGGACCGCTATGGCTACACCTTC. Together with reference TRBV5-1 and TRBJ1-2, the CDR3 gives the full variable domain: KAGVTQTPRYLIKTRGQQVTLSCSPISGHRSVSWYQQTPGQGLQFLFEYFSETQRNKGNFPGRFSGRQFSNSRSEMNVSTLELGDSALYLCASAPHSLQDRYGYTFGSGTRLTVV.

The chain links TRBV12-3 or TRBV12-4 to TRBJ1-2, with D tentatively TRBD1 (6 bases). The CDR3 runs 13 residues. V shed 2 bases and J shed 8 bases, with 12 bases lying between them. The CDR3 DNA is TGTGCCAGCAGTTTATCAGGGGTAGGCGGCTACACCTTC. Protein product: CASSLSGVGGYTF.

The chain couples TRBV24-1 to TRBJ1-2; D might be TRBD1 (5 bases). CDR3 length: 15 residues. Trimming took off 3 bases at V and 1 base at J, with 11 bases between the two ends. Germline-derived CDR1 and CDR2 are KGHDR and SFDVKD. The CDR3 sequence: CATSDHLGLNYGYTF. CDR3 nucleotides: TGTGCCACCAGTGATCACCTGGGACTTAACTATGGCTACACCTTC.

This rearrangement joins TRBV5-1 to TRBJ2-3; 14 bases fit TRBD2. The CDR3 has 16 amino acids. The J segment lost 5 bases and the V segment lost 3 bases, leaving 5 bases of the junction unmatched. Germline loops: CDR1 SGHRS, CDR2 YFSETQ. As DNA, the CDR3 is TGCGCCAGCAGCTCCGGACTAGCGGGGGGTATAGATACGCAGTATTTT. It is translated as CASSSGLAGGIDTQYF. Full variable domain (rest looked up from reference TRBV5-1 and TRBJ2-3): KAGVTQTPRYLIKTRGQQVTLSCSPISGHRSVSWYQQTPGQGLQFLFEYFSETQRNKGNFPGRFSGRQFSNSRSEMNVSTLELGDSALYLCASSSGLAGGIDTQYFGPGTRLTVL.